Listed below are T cell receptor beta chains from one sample, sequenced in a study of T cells in Graves' hyperthyroidism and ophthalmopathy. In TCRdb, the multiplex PCR reads were re-called with MiXCR into one record per CDR3 protein. The table records around 300,000 distinct CDR3 sequences, about 25% of them present only once. The sample was blood. The receptors here all came from a man in his forties with Graves' hyperthyroidism that later progressed to Graves' ophthalmopathy. The CDR3 runs from the conserved cysteine through the conserved F or W. Fields, in order: J gene, V gene, CDR3 length, CDR3 protein.

TRBJ2-5 | TRBV12-3/TRBV12-4 | 15 | CASSPRPGGQETQYF
TRBJ1-2 | TRBV4-1 | 17 | CASSQDGWGEINYGYTF
TRBJ1-1 | TRBV10-2 | 13 | CASTGQDYTEAFF
TRBJ2-7 | TRBV20-1 | 15 | CSASSPREGLDEQYF
TRBJ2-7 | TRBV30 | 11 | CAWSGISEQYF
TRBJ1-2 | TRBV6-5 | 15 | CASSYKGGDNYGYTF
TRBJ2-7 | TRBV5-1 | 13 | CASSTGSPYEQYF
TRBJ2-5 | TRBV28 | 13 | CASGRKVPETQYF
TRBJ1-1 | TRBV6-5 | 15 | CASSLTGGRGTEAFF
TRBJ2-7 | TRBV28 | 16 | CASSRSHVASLLEQYF
TRBJ2-7 | TRBV7-3 | 17 | CASSLTFIGCLTYEQYF
TRBJ2-7 | TRBV5-5 | 15 | CASSVTLDRGYEQYF
TRBJ2-3 | TRBV2 | 14 | CATMGDRRTDTQYF
TRBJ1-1 | TRBV6-1 | 12 | CASSPLSGGAFF
TRBJ1-5 | TRBV27 | 14 | CASSFDGRDQPQHF
TRBJ1-2 | TRBV6-5 | 15 | CASSYSPGPNYGYTF
TRBJ1-3 | TRBV9 | 16 | CAGSVEGQSSGNTIYF
TRBJ1-2 | TRBV30 | 16 | CAWSLHPPGTAYGYTF
TRBJ2-7 | TRBV5-1 | 15 | CASRSDPSGRYEQYF
TRBJ2-7 | TRBV20-1 | 13 | CSATGGGPGEQYF
TRBJ2-2 | TRBV3-1 | 18 | CASNQRPTSAVNTGELFF
TRBJ2-2 | TRBV6-4 | 15 | CASSDSKQGPGELFF
TRBJ1-1 | TRBV20-1 | 15 | CSARAEAGVSTEAFF
TRBJ2-5 | TRBV11-2 | 14 | CASSLVGGRETQYF
TRBJ2-5 | TRBV19 | 14 | CASRPTGGRKTQYF
TRBJ2-4 | TRBV4-1 | 13 | CASSQDRGVIQYF
TRBJ2-7 | TRBV12-3/TRBV12-4 | 14 | CASSLQGYSYEQYF
TRBJ1-1 | TRBV25-1 | 15 | CASTERRGTRTEAFF
TRBJ1-1 | TRBV30 | 13 | CAWNTRGRAEAFF
TRBJ1-2 | TRBV12-3/TRBV12-4 | 16 | CASSLARGPKNYGYTF
TRBJ2-5 | TRBV9 | 14 | CASSATSASETQYF
TRBJ1-1 | TRBV12-3/TRBV12-4 | 14 | CASSANRGRTEAFF
TRBJ1-1 | TRBV27 | 13 | CASTAGLNTEAFF
TRBJ2-5 | TRBV20-1 | 16 | CSAPPEGMGRGETQYF
TRBJ2-5 | TRBV12-3/TRBV12-4 | 14 | CASSPLAGVETQYF
TRBJ2-6 | TRBV7-3 | 17 | CATGDRALLSGANVLTF
TRBJ2-7 | TRBV6-5 | 12 | CASSYNRREQYF
TRBJ2-2 | TRBV7-9 | 15 | CASSLGLSNTGELFF
TRBJ1-1 | TRBV28 | 13 | CASSDPGQNKAFF
TRBJ2-7 | TRBV7-8 | 15 | CASSHGTGGTYEQYF
TRBJ1-1 | TRBV2 | 14 | CASSEALWTIEAFF